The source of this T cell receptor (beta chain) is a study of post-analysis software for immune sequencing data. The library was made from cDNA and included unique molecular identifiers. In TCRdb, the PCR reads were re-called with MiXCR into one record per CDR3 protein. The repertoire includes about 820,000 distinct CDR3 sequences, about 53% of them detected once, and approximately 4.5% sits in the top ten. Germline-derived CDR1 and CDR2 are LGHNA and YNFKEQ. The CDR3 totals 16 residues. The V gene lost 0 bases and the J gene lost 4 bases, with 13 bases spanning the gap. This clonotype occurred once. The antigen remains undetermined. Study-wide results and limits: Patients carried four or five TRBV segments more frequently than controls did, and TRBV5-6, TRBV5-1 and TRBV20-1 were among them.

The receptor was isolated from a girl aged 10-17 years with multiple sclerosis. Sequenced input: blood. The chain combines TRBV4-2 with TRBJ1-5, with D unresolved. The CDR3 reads CASSQDVAGGNQPQHF. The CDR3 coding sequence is TGTGCCAGCAGCCAAGATGTGGCAGGTGGAAATCAGCCCCAGCATTTT.